This entry concerns a single T cell receptor (beta chain). The entry originates in a study of CD8 T cells in ankylosing spondylitis. From the 5' RACE reads, TCRdb called clonotypes with MiXCR, one entry per CDR3 protein. The profile shows about 240,000 distinct CDR3 sequences, 8% to 11% of them singletons. Germline-derived CDR1 and CDR2 are MGHDK and SYGVNS. The V end lost 4 bases, the J end lost 0 bases, and 7 bases lay between the germline ends. This CDR3 comprises 13 residues. Specimen: blood, either unsorted or a sorted T cell fraction (not recorded which). The clonotype originates from a male donor with ankylosing spondylitis or in good health (not recorded which). V usage is TRBV25-1 and J usage is TRBJ2-7, with a weak D call TRBD1 (6 bases). This chain's CDR3 is CASSGDTSYEQYF. CDR3 in DNA: TGTGCCAGCAGTGGGGACACCTCCTACGAGCAGTACTTC.